The sequence of this TCR beta chain was determined in a study of cytomegalovirus exposure and HLA in healthy donors. Study as a whole: In terms of ancestry, the Caucasian-associated cluster contained roughly 80% of the approximately 430 genotyped donors.

As for this clone: The target antigen is unknown.

Whole-study findings and limits: According to a later analysis, most TCR beta chains associated with CMV appeared HLA-restricted. In a later analysis, HLA-associated beta chains showed higher expansion and lower generation probabilities than comparable chains.

Germline V gene sequence: CDR1 SGDLS, CDR2 YYNGEE. The CDR3 totals 14 residues. V lost 3 bases, J lost 5 bases, and 4 bases stayed unmatched. With 60 Vbeta and 13 Jbeta primers, the PCR was carried out. The repertoire was sequenced with immunoSEQ multiplex PCR; TCRdb's copy has only in-frame clones and lacks some. The table lists approximately 160,000 clones, around 80% of them singletons, with 1.5% to 2% in the top ten. The TCR originated in a human donor in good health. The sample was PBMCs. V usage is TRBV9 and J usage is TRBJ1-2, with TRBD1 identical over 10 bases. The CDR3 sequence is CASSDDRGLYGYTF. The CDR3 bases are TGTGCCAGCAGCGATGACAGGGGGCTGTATGGCTACACCTTC. The full variable domain, completed using reference TRBV9 and TRBJ1-2, is DSGVTQTPKHLITATGQRVTLRCSPRSGDLSVYWYQQSLDQGLQFLIQYYNGEERAKGNILERFSAQQFPDLHSELNLSSLELGDSALYFCASSDDRGLYGYTFGSGTRLTVV.